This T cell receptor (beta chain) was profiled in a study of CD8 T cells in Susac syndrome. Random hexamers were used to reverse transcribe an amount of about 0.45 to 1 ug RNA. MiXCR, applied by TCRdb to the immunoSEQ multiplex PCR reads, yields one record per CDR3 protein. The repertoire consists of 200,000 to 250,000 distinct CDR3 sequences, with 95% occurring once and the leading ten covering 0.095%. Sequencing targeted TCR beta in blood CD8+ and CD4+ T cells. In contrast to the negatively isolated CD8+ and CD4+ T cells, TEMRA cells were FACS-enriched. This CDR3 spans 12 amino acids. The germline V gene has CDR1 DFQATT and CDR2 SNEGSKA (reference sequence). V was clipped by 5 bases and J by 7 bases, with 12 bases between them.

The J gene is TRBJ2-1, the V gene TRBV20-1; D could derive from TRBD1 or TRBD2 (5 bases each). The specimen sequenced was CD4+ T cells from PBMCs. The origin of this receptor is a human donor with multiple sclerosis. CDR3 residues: CSAGGQINEQFF. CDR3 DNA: TGCAGTGCTGGAGGACAAATTAATGAGCAGTTCTTC.